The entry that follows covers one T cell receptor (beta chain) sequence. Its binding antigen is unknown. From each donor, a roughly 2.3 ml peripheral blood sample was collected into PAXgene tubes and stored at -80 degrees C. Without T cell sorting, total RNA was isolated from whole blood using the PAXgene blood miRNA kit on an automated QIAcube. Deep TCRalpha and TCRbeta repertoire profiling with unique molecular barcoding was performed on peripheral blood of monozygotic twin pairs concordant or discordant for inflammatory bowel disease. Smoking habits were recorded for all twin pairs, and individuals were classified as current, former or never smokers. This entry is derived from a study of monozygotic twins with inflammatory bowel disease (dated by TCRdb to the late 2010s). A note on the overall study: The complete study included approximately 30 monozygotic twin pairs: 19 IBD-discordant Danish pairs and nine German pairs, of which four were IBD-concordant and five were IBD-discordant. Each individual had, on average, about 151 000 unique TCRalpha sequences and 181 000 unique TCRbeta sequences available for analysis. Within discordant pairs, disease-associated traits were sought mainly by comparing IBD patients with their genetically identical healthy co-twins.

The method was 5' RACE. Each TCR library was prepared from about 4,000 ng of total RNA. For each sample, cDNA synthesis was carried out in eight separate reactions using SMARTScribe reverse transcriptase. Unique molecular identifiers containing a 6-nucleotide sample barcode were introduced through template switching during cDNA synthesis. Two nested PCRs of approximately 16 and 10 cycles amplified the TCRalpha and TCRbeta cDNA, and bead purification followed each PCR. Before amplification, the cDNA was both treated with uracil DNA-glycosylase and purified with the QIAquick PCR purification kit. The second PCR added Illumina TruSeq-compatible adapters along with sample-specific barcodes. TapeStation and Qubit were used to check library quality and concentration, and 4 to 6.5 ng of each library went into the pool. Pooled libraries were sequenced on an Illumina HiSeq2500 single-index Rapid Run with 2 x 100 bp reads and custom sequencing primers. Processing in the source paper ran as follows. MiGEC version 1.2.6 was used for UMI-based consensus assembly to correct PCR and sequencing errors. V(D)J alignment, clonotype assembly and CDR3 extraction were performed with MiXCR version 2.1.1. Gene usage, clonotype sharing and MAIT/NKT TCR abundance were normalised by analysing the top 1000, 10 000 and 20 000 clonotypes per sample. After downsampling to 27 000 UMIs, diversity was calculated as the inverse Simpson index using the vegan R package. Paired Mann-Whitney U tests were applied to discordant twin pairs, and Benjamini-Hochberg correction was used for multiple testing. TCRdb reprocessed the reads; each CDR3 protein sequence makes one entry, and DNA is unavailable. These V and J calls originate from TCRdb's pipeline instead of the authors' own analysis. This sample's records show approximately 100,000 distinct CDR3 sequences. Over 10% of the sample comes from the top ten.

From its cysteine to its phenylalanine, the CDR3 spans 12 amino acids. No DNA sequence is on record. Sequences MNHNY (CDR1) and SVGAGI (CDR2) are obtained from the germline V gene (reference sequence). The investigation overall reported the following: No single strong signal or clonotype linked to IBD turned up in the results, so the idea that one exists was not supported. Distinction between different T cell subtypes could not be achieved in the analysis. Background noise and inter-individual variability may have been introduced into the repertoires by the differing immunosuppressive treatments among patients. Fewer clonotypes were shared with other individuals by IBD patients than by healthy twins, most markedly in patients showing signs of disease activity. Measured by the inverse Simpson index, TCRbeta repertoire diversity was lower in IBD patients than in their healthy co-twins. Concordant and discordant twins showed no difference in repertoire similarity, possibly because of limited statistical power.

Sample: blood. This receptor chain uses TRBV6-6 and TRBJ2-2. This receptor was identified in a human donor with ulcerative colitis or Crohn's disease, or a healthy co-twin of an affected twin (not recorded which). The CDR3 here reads CASNHRSGELFF.